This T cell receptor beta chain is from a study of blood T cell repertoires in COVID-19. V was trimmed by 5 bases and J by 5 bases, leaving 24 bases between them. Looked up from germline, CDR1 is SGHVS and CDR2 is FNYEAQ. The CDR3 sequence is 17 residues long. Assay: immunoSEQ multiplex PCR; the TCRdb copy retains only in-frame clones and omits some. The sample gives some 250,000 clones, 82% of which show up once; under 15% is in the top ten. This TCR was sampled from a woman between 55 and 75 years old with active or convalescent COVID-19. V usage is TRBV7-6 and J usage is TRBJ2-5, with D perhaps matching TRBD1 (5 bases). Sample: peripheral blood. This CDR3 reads CASSKGQAGGLGETQYF. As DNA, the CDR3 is TGTGCCAGCAGCAAGGGGCAAGCTGGTGGCCTTGGGGAGACCCAGTACTTC. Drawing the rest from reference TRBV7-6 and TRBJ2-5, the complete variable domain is GAGVSQSPRYKVTKRGQDVALRCDPISGHVSLYWYRQALGQGPEFLTYFNYEAQQDKSGLPNDRFSAERPEGSISTLTIQRTEQRDSAMYRCASSKGQAGGLGETQYFGPGTRLLVL.